The T cell receptor beta chain under discussion was sequenced for a study of blood T cell repertoires in COVID-19. The CDR3 consists of 15 residues. The V gene's germline CDR1 is GTSNPN and CDR2 SVGIG (reference sequence). V was shortened by 5 bases and J by 6 bases, with 20 bases between the two germline ends. Original processing methods: The assay estimated nucleated cells by amplifying reference gene primers. Here immunoSEQ multiplex PCR was the method, and the copy in TCRdb shows in-frame clones only, minus some. V and J calls and clone size are those listed in that table; D and trimming were worked out from the DNA. The table shows just under 150,000 clones, with around nine tenths occurring only once.

Sequenced material: peripheral blood. This TCR was sampled from a woman aged 50 to 60 with active or convalescent COVID-19. The chain joins TRBV30 to TRBJ2-1; D perhaps matches TRBD1 (5 bases). Here the CDR3 reads CAWCQNRLRGNEQFF. In nucleotides, the CDR3 is TGTGCCTGGTGCCAAAATCGCTTAAGGGGCAATGAGCAGTTCTTC. Together with reference TRBV30 and TRBJ2-1, the CDR3 gives the full variable domain: SQTIHQWPATLVQPVGSPLSLECTVEGTSNPNLYWYRQAAGRGLQLLFYSVGIGQISSEVPQNLSASRPQDRQFILSSKKLLLSDSGFYLCAWCQNRLRGNEQFFGPGTRLTVL.